This T cell receptor beta chain was identified during a study of blood T cell repertoires in COVID-19. Study information: Acute and convalescent COVID-19 specimens originated in the United States, Italy and Spain. In each case, the material was cDNA or gDNA derived from T cells, B-cell-depleted T cells, or PBMCs.

The CDR3 is made up of 15 amino acids. Trimming pared 2 bases from V and 12 bases from J, leaving 22 bases between. Germline values: CDR1 SGHAT, CDR2 FQNNGV. In the authors' methods: Estimation of nucleated cell counts relied on the amplification of reference gene primers. Sequencing used immunoSEQ multiplex PCR; TCRdb keeps in-frame clones, though not all of them. D and trimming come from the DNA, and the V and J calls and clone size come from that table. The sample has under 300,000 clones, 90% seen once. While infection was still active, Seattle patients were enrolled and then followed longitudinally.

V gene TRBV11-2 combines with J gene TRBJ2-5, with a tentative D call TRBD1 (6 bases). Material for sequencing was peripheral blood. The TCR sequence derives from an older woman with COVID-19, enrolled during active disease. The CDR3 region has the DNA TGTGCCAGCAGCTTAATCGGCCCAGGGGATTACGATAAGTACTTC. This encodes CASSLIGPGDYDKYF. Drawing the rest from reference TRBV11-2 and TRBJ2-5, the complete variable domain is EAGVAQSPRYKIIEKRQSVAFWCNPISGHATLYWYQQILGQGPKLLIQFQNNGVVDDSQLPKDRFSAERLKGVDSTLKIQPAKLEDSAVYLCASSLIGPGDYDKYFGPGTRLLVL.